This T cell receptor beta chain appears in the sequencing data of a study of blood T cell repertoires in COVID-19. Turning to the study itself: From the United States, Italy and Spain came samples of acute and convalescent COVID-19. Nucleic acid was either cDNA or gDNA, and it came from T cells, B-cell-depleted T cells, or PBMCs.

Participants were aged about 18 to 90 years from around 26 US areas. Two negative PCRs, clearance, or symptom resolution characterized the recovered Cohort 3 donors. Profiling relied on immunoSEQ multiplex PCR, and the TCRdb table lists in-frame clones only, not all of them. The sample records over 200,000 clones, about nine tenths being singletons. This CDR3 has 14 residues. CDR1 is MDHEN, CDR2 SYDVKM, per germline. V lost 5 bases and J 5 bases, leaving 15 bases between the germline ends. The clonotype originates from a young man who had recovered from COVID-19. The rearrangement uses TRBV28 and TRBJ1-1; D is possibly TRBD1 (5 bases). Sequenced material: PBMCs or T cells enriched from blood (not recorded which). The DNA of the CDR3 is TGTGCCAGCAGTATTACGACTGGGGGGACTGAAGCTTTCTTT. Translation gives CASSITTGGTEAFF.